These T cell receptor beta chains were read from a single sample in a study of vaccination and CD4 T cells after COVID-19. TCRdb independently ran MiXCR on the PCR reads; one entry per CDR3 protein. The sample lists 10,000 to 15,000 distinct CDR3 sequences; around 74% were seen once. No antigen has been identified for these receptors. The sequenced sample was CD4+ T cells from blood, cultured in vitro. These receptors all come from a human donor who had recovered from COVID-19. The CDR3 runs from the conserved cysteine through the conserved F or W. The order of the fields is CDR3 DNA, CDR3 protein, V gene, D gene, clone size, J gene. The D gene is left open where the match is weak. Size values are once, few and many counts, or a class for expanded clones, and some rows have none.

TGTGCCAGTTTCAAGACTGGTGAAGCTTTCTTT,CASFKTGEAFF,TRBV19,NA,once,TRBJ1-1
TGTGCCAGCAGCTTCTTAGCGGGCAGCACAGATACGCAGTATTTT,CASSFLAGSTDTQYF,TRBV7-2,TRBD2,few,TRBJ2-3
TGCAGCGTTGAGGGGTGGCAGAGCGAGCAGTACTTC,CSVEGWQSEQYF,TRBV29-1,NA,NA,TRBJ2-7
TGCAGTGCTAGGCAGGGTCTAGCCAAAAACATTCAGTACTTC,CSARQGLAKNIQYF,TRBV20-1,NA,NA,TRBJ2-4
TGTGCCAGCAGCTTAGGGGGAGGGGGACGTGAAAAACTGTTTTTT,CASSLGGGGREKLFF,TRBV7-2,NA,medium-sized,TRBJ1-4
TGTGCCAGCAGTTACCTACAGGGAACTTCACCCCTCCACTTT,CASSYLQGTSPLHF,TRBV6-5,NA,NA,TRBJ1-6
TGTGCCAGTAGCCCTCAGGGACATTCGAATCAGCCCCAGCATTTT,CASSPQGHSNQPQHF,TRBV19,NA,NA,TRBJ1-5
TGTGCCAGCAGTTTAATTGCCACAGGGCGCAATCAGCCCCAGCATTTT,CASSLIATGRNQPQHF,TRBV27,NA,few,TRBJ1-5
TGTGCCAGCAGTGAAGCCGTCTCTGACAGGGACTATGGCTACACCTTC,CASSEAVSDRDYGYTF,TRBV6-1,TRBD1,NA,TRBJ1-2
TGTGCCAGCAGTTCAGGACAGGGGGCTTCTGGGGCCAACGTCCTGACTTTC,CASSSGQGASGANVLTF,TRBV27,TRBD1,NA,TRBJ2-6
TGCAGTGCCCCTGTTCAGGGAGGGGAAAAACTGTTTTTT,CSAPVQGGEKLFF,TRBV20-1,NA,NA,TRBJ1-4
TGTGCCAGCAGCTTTGGGTTCGAGACCCAGTACTTC,CASSFGFETQYF,TRBV7-2,NA,NA,TRBJ2-5
TGTGCCAGCAGTTACTCCGCGGAGGCGCCCCAGCATTTT,CASSYSAEAPQHF,TRBV6-2/TRBV6-3,NA,few,TRBJ1-5
TGTGCCAGCAGTAAGGACAGGGGTTCACCCCTCCACTTT,CASSKDRGSPLHF,TRBV6-1,TRBD1,NA,TRBJ1-6
TGTGCCAGCAGCAGTTACTTAAGCGATGAGCAGTTCTTC,CASSSYLSDEQFF,TRBV7-3,NA,few,TRBJ2-1
TGTGCCAGCACTTTTAGTCCGGCCACTGAAGCTTTCTTT,CASTFSPATEAFF,TRBV12-3/TRBV12-4,NA,few,TRBJ1-1
TGCAGTGCTAGAGTTGGGGGAAGTCCGCCTCTCTATGGCTACACCTTC,CSARVGGSPPLYGYTF,TRBV20-1,NA,few,TRBJ1-2
TGTGCCAGCTCACTCCGGGACAGGGGAGCCGAGCAGTACTTC,CASSLRDRGAEQYF,TRBV18,TRBD1,NA,TRBJ2-7
TGTGCCAGTGAAACAGGGTTTGATGGCTACACCTTC,CASETGFDGYTF,TRBV12-3/TRBV12-4,NA,NA,TRBJ1-2
TGCAGTGCGCAAAGGGGTGGGGATAATTCACCCCTCCACTTT,CSAQRGGDNSPLHF,TRBV20-1,NA,NA,TRBJ1-6
TGTGCCAGCAGCTTATACGGTGGGGGCAATCAGCCCCAGCATTTT,CASSLYGGGNQPQHF,TRBV7-2,NA,NA,TRBJ1-5
TGTGCCACCAGCAGAGGCACATCCCAGGGCGGCAATCAGCCCCAGCATTTT,CATSRGTSQGGNQPQHF,TRBV15,NA,NA,TRBJ1-5
TGTGCCAGCAGCTTAGGGACAGGGGGCTCGAATGAGCAGTTCTTC,CASSLGTGGSNEQFF,TRBV7-9,TRBD1,NA,TRBJ2-1
TGTGCCACCAGTGATTTAGTCAGATCTAACAATGAGCAGTTCTTC,CATSDLVRSNNEQFF,TRBV24-1,NA,NA,TRBJ2-1
TGTGCCAGCAGCTTAGGCTCGGGGGTTGTTAGCTACACCTTC,CASSLGSGVVSYTF,TRBV7-9,NA,NA,TRBJ1-2
TGTGCCAGCAGCCCCCCGGGGGTGACAGATACGCAGTATTTT,CASSPPGVTDTQYF,TRBV7-2,NA,NA,TRBJ2-3
TGCAGTGCTAGACCCGACAGGGTCACTTCGGGGGAGCTGTTTTTT,CSARPDRVTSGELFF,TRBV20-1,TRBD1,NA,TRBJ2-2
TGTGCCAGCAGCTTAGCAGCTGGGAGCAATCAGCCCCAGCATTTT,CASSLAAGSNQPQHF,TRBV7-6,NA,NA,TRBJ1-5
TGCAGTGCTAGAGATTGGCTAGCGGGAGCGAGCACAGATACGCAGTATTTT,CSARDWLAGASTDTQYF,TRBV20-1,TRBD2,NA,TRBJ2-3
TGTGCCAGCAGGACCTTGAGGGGGAGGTCCTACGAGCAGTACTTC,CASRTLRGRSYEQYF,TRBV28,NA,NA,TRBJ2-7
TGTGCCAGCACCCCGGGTCACCGGGACACTGAAGCTTTCTTT,CASTPGHRDTEAFF,TRBV12-3/TRBV12-4,NA,NA,TRBJ1-1
TGTGCCTGGAGGTACAGGGGGCGCATTGAAGCTTTCTTT,CAWRYRGRIEAFF,TRBV30,TRBD1,NA,TRBJ1-1
TGTGCCAGCAGTCGTCAGACAGGGGGCTATGGCTACACCTTC,CASSRQTGGYGYTF,TRBV28,TRBD1,NA,TRBJ1-2
TGTGCCAGCAGTGGAAGCGGGGGTGGGTACGAGCAGTACTTC,CASSGSGGGYEQYF,TRBV25-1,TRBD2,NA,TRBJ2-7
TGTGCCACCAGTACAGGGGGCGGGATGAACACTGAAGCTTTCTTT,CATSTGGGMNTEAFF,TRBV24-1,TRBD1,NA,TRBJ1-1